These 27 T cell receptor beta chains were all obtained from the same sample, sequenced in a study of vaccination effects on CD4 cells after COVID-19. Viral peptide pools were used in the ViraFEST assay to expand antigen-specific CD4+ T cells, and sequencing came afterward. At the end of 10 days of culture, CD4+ T cells were isolated. This individual tested PCR-positive for SARS-CoV-2 infection between March and December 2020. Clones were read by immunoSEQ multiplex PCR, and TCRdb kept only the in-frame ones, dropping some. The sample records under 35,000 clones, 55% to 75% being singletons. Their antigens are not known. The source was CD4+ T cells from PBMCs cultured with a peptide pool, collected before COVID-19 vaccination. The receptors originated from a human donor who had a prior SARS-CoV-2 infection.

The chain has TRBV21-1 and TRBJ1-5; no DNA check was done on the table's D call, TRBD1. TRBV21-1 is reported as a pseudogene. The CDR3 is made up of 16 amino acids. This CDR3 is CASANTQGGCNQPQHF. DNA for the CDR3: TGTGCCAGCGCCAATACTCAGGGGGGATGCAATCAGCCCCAGCATTTT.

V gene TRBV3-1 (or the pseudogene TRBV3-2) combines with J gene TRBJ2-2; 8 nucleotides agree with TRBD2. Germline V lookup: CDR1 LGHDT, CDR2 YNNKEL (reference sequence). This CDR3 is built from 17 residues. J was trimmed by 7 bases and V by 2 bases; bases with no gene match: 12. CDR3 bases: TGTGCCAGCAGCCAACCACCTCCAGCGGGAGTGGTCGGGGAGCTGTTTTTT. Translation: CASSQPPPAGVVGELFF.

This clone was detected once. The germline gene is not matched at one end of the junction; a read error may be the cause. CDR3 residues: CASTYRFRDGETQYF. In DNA form, the CDR3 reads TGTGCCAGCACTTACAGATTCAGGGATGGAGAGACCCAGTACTTC. The gene calls are TRBV6-5 and TRBJ2-5; weak D call: TRBD1 (5 bases). Per the germline V gene, CDR1 is MNHEY and CDR2 is SVGAGI. CDR3 length: 15 amino acids.

The V and J genes are TRBV10-3 and TRBJ2-3; D could derive from TRBD1 or TRBD2 (6 bases each). The germline V and J ends were trimmed by 3 bases and 2 bases, with 24 bases remaining between them. Germline V gene sequence: CDR1 ENHRY, CDR2 SYGVKD. The CDR3 has 19 residues. CDR3 sequence reads: CAISDPNWGASLNTDTQYF. In nucleotides, the CDR3 is TGTGCCATCAGTGACCCAAATTGGGGGGCTAGCCTGAACACAGATACGCAGTATTTT.

The rearrangement links TRBV2 to TRBJ1-3, with D unclear. Trimming stripped 4 bases from V and 1 base from J, with 8 bases between. Per germline, CDR1 SNHLY and CDR2 FYNNEI. The CDR3 spans 14 residues. The CDR3 DNA follows: TGTGCCAGCAGTGTCGCGGGTTCTGGAAACACCATATATTTT. Translating it yields CASSVAGSGNTIYF.

The chain employs TRBV19 and TRBJ2-2, with 10 positions matching TRBD1. Per germline, CDR1 LNHDA and CDR2 SQIVND (reference sequence). This CDR3 has 17 residues. Trimming at V came to 4 bases and at J to 2 bases, leaving 7 bases not matched to a gene. This CDR3 reads CASSRDRDRGNTGELFF. Written as DNA, the CDR3 is TGTGCCAGTAGTAGAGACCGGGACAGGGGAAACACCGGGGAGCTGTTTTTT.

The chain joins TRBV6-5 to TRBJ1-2; no clear D gene. CDR3 size: 13 residues. Germline lookup yields CDR1 MNHEY and CDR2 SVGAGI. The V and J ends lost 7 bases and 5 bases respectively, with 14 bases between them. The CDR3 spells CASTAYGRYGYTF. CDR3 in DNA: TGTGCCAGCACTGCCTACGGACGGTATGGCTACACCTTC.

The chain couples TRBV18 to TRBJ2-7; the D gene could be TRBD1 or TRBD2 (6 bases each). CDR3 size: 16 residues. CDR1 is KGHSH and CDR2 is LQKENI in the germline V gene. Trimming left V 3 bases short and J 2 bases short, with 17 bases between. CDR3 sequence (DNA): TGTGCCAGCTCACCTCTCGGCGGGACAATCCCCTACGAGCAGTACTTC. It yields the protein CASSPLGGTIPYEQYF.

The chain links TRBV7-2 to TRBJ2-3; TRBD1 matches at 7 bases. The V gene's germline CDR1 is SGHTA and CDR2 FQGNSA. The CDR3 consists of 13 residues. V was clipped by 5 bases and J by 5 bases; unmatched bases: 4. CDR3: CASSDYRGDTQYF. In nucleotides, the CDR3 is TGTGCCAGCAGCGATTACAGGGGAGATACGCAGTATTTT.

This clone was observed a handful of times. The rearrangement uses TRBV6-1 and TRBJ2-6; unclear D gene. The germline V gene has CDR1 MNHNS and CDR2 SASEGT. Trimming cost V 2 bases and J 4 bases, with 9 bases left between them. The length of the CDR3 is 15 residues. CDR3 nucleotides: TGTGCCAGCAGTGAACGGGTCACCGGGGCCAACGTCCTGACTTTC. It codes for CASSERVTGANVLTF.

V and J are TRBV7-3 and TRBJ1-6; D is uncertain. The V gene lost 2 bases and the J gene lost 6 bases, with 11 bases spanning the gap. This CDR3 region has 15 residues. Germline CDR1 and CDR2: SGHTA and FQGTGA. For the CDR3, the DNA is TGTGCCAGCAGCTTAGGGCCGACCAGTAATTCACCCCTCCACTTT. Amino acids: CASSLGPTSNSPLHF.

The chain is built from TRBV7-3 and TRBJ2-2, with D maybe TRBD2 (6 bases). Germline lookup yields CDR1 SGHTA and CDR2 FQGTGA. The V end was cut by 0 bases, the J end by 8 bases, with 10 bases between. This CDR3 has 14 residues. CDR3 sequence reads: CASSLTFAGGELFF. CDR3 DNA sequence: TGTGCCAGCAGCTTAACGTTTGCGGGAGGGGAGCTGTTTTTT. Filled out from reference TRBV7-3 and TRBJ2-2, the complete variable domain reads GAGVSQTPSNKVTEKGKYVELRCDPISGHTALYWYRQSLGQGPEFLIYFQGTGAADDSGLPNDRFFAVRPEGSVSTLKIQRTERGDSAVYLCASSLTFAGGELFFGEGSRLTVL.

In nucleotides, the CDR3 is TGTGCCAGCAGGTCGGAGCGCTCTGGGGCCAACGTCCTGACTTTC. Translation: CASRSERSGANVLTF. The chain carries TRBV3-1 (or the pseudogene TRBV3-2) and TRBJ2-6, with unresolved D. The CDR3 runs 15 residues. Looked up from germline, CDR1 is LGHDT and CDR2 is YNNKEL (reference sequence). V shed 6 bases and J shed 0 bases, with 9 bases lying between them.

This rearrangement joins TRBV21-1 to TRBJ2-3. TRBV21-1 is assigned pseudogene status. This CDR3 comprises 17 residues. CDR3 sequence reads: CAALPSSQICVKDTQYF. CDR3 coding DNA: TGTGCCGCCCTCCCGAGCAGCCAAATTTGCGTCAAAGATACGCAGTATTTT.

The chain uses TRBV10-3 and TRBJ1-2; D perhaps matches TRBD1 (5 bases). Trimming cost V 7 bases and J 3 bases, with 21 bases left between them. The germline V gene has CDR1 ENHRY and CDR2 SYGVKD. This CDR3 comprises 16 residues. CDR3 residues: CAITSGRDFTDYGYTF. The CDR3 nucleotides are TGTGCCATCACTTCTGGACGGGACTTTACGGACTATGGCTACACCTTC.

The gene calls are TRBV2 and TRBJ2-7, with TRBD2 matching 8 bases. Losses at the gene ends were 3 bases for V and 12 bases for J; bases not matched to a gene: 7. CDR1 SNHLY and CDR2 FYNNEI come from the germline V gene. The CDR3 spans 12 residues. The CDR3 nucleotides are TGTGCCAGCAGTGATCAAGCGGGAGTTGTGTACTTC. It encodes CASSDQAGVVYF. The full variable domain, its missing parts supplied by reference TRBV2 and TRBJ2-7, is EPEVTQTPSHQVTQMGQEVILRCVPISNHLYFYWYRQILGQKVEFLVSFYNNEISEKSEIFDDQFSVERPDGSNFTLKIRSTKLEDSAMYFCASSDQAGVVYFGPGTRLTVT.

In DNA, the CDR3 is TGTGCCAGCACCCTAGCGGGGTTTCAGCCCCAGCATTTT. This encodes CASTLAGFQPQHF. J is TRBJ1-5 and V is TRBV6-5, with D uncertain. The ends were cut back, 7 bases at V and 6 bases at J, with 13 bases in the middle. Germline V gene lookup returns CDR1 MNHEY and CDR2 SVGAGI. The CDR3 totals 13 residues.

The J gene is TRBJ2-5, the V gene TRBV7-9, with no clear D. Trimming took 0 bases from V and 2 from J, leaving 1 base between them. The CDR3 sequence is 12 residues long. Per the germline V gene, CDR1 is SEHNR and CDR2 is FQNEAQ (reference sequence). Here the CDR3 DNA reads TGTGCCAGCAGCTTAGCTCAAGAGACCCAGTACTTC. Translating it yields CASSLAQETQYF.

V and J are TRBV6-6 and TRBJ2-7, with D hard to call. Trimming removed 2 bases from V and 3 bases from J, with 14 bases in between. CDR1 MNHNY and CDR2 SVGAGI come from the germline V gene (reference sequence). The CDR3 is made up of 15 amino acids. In DNA form, the CDR3 reads TGTGCCAGCAGTTACGCCGGGCCAGAGAGCTACGAGCAGTACTTC. Protein product: CASSYAGPESYEQYF.

This chain links TRBV12-3 or TRBV12-4 with TRBJ2-5; no reliable D call. The CDR3 sequence is 12 residues long. V lost 0 bases and J 5 bases, leaving 4 bases between the germline ends. The CDR3 here is CASSLAYETQYF. The DNA for the CDR3 is TGTGCCAGCAGTTTAGCGTACGAGACCCAGTACTTC.

The chain recombines TRBV11-3 with TRBJ1-1; D not resolved. The CDR3 length is 20 residues. Looked up from germline, CDR1 is SGHNT and CDR2 is YENEEA. The V and J ends lost 1 base and 1 base respectively, with 25 bases between them. CDR3 sequence (DNA): TGTGCCAGCAGCTTAGCCCCCAACTGGACCAGCCGGCACGGGAACACTGAAGCTTTCTTT. Residues: CASSLAPNWTSRHGNTEAFF.

The rearrangement links TRBV25-1 to TRBJ2-3; D call uncertain. The CDR3 totals 14 residues. V was shortened by 3 bases and J by 0 bases, with 7 bases between the two germline ends. Germline CDR1 reads MGHDK; CDR2 reads SYGVNS. The CDR3 sequence is CASSEGLSTDTQYF. CDR3 DNA: TGTGCCAGCAGTGAGGGTCTTAGCACAGATACGCAGTATTTT.

The rearrangement links TRBV3-1 (or the pseudogene TRBV3-2) to TRBJ2-5, with D perhaps given as TRBD1 or TRBD2 (5 bases each). The CDR3 is 16 residues long. Germline-derived CDR1 and CDR2 are LGHDT and YNNKEL (reference sequence). V gave up 0 bases and J gave up 4 bases, with 15 bases separating them. CDR3 DNA: TGTGCCAGCAGCCAAGATCGGGGCTCTAGGGGAGAGACCCAGTACTTC. This sequence encodes CASSQDRGSRGETQYF.

The chain recombines TRBV6-5 with TRBJ1-4, with D possibly matching TRBD1 (5 bases). Between the trimmed V and J ends, which lost 0 bases and 10 bases, there was a span of 12 bases. The V gene's germline CDR1 is MNHEY and CDR2 SVGAGI. The CDR3 spans 14 residues. Here the CDR3 reads CASSYSTYGTKLFF. The CDR3 nucleotides are TGTGCCAGCAGTTACTCGACTTATGGGACAAAACTGTTTTTT.

V usage is TRBV11-3 and J usage is TRBJ2-2; no clear D gene. V dropped 5 bases and J dropped 0 bases, with 7 bases sitting between them. The CDR3 runs to 14 residues. Germline loops: CDR1 SGHNT, CDR2 YENEEA. In DNA, the CDR3 is TGTGCCAGCAGCATGAATTCGAACACCGGGGAGCTGTTTTTT. This translates into CASSMNSNTGELFF.

V gene TRBV14 combines with J gene TRBJ2-5; D unclear. This CDR3 is built from 14 residues. Trimming shortened V by 1 base and J by 5 bases, and 11 bases separated the two germline ends. The germline CDR1 and CDR2 sequences are SGHDN and FVKESK. CDR3 sequence reads: CASSQGNWRETQYF. The CDR3 DNA reads TGTGCCAGCAGCCAAGGAAACTGGCGGGAGACCCAGTACTTC.

CDR3 in DNA: TGTGCCAGCAGCCAAGAGCACAGGGGTAACTATGGCTACACCTTC. Residues: CASSQEHRGNYGYTF. The chain carries TRBV3-1 (or the pseudogene TRBV3-2) and TRBJ1-2; 7 bases match TRBD1. Germline V gene data show CDR1 as LGHDT and CDR2 as YNNKEL (reference sequence). V shed 0 bases and J 1 base; nucleotides not matched to a gene: 2. The CDR3 runs 15 residues.